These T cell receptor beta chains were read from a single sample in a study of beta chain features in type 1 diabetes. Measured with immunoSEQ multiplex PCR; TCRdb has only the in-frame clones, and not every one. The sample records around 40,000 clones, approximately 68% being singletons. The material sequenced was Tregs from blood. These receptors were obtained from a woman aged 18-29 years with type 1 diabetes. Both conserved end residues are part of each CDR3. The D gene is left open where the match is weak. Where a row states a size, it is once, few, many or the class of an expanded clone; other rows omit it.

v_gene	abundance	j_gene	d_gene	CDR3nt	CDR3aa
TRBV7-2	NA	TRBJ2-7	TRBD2	TGTGCCAGCAGCCCGACGACTAGCGGGAAGACCTACGAGCAGTACTTC	CASSPTTSGKTYEQYF
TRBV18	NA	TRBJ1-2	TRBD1	TGTGCCAGCTCACCCCAAGGGACAGGGGGGACTTCTAACTATGGCTACACCTTC	CASSPQGTGGTSNYGYTF
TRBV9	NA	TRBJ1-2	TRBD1	TGTGCCAGCAGTTCCGGGACAGGGGTTTCTAACTATGGCTACACCTTC	CASSSGTGVSNYGYTF
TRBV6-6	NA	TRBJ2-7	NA	TGTGCCAGCAGCACAGGGTTCTACGAGCAGTACTTC	CASSTGFYEQYF
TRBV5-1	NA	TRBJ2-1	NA	TGCGCCAGCAGCCGGAGGGCCGTTGAGCAGTTCTTC	CASSRRAVEQFF
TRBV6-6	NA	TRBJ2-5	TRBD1	TGTGCCAGCAGACCCCCCGGGACAGGGGAGACCCAGTACTTC	CASRPPGTGETQYF
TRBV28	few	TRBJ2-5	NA	TGTGCCAGCAGTTTGGCTCAGGGGCGAGAGACCCAGTACTTC	CASSLAQGRETQYF
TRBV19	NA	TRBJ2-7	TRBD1	TGTGCCAGTAGTAGAAGACAGGGGGTGACCTACGAGCAGTACTTC	CASSRRQGVTYEQYF
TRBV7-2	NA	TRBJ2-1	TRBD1	TGTGCCAGCAGCTTAGCAGGGGGCGGTTCCTACAATGAGCAGTTCTTC	CASSLAGGGSYNEQFF
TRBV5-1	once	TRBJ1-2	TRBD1	TGCGCCAGCAGCTGGTACGGACAGGGGGGAGGAGATGGCTACACCTTC	CASSWYGQGGGDGYTF
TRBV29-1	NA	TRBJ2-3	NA	TGCAGCGTTGAAAGGTGGGAGACCTCCCCAGATACGCAGTATTTT	CSVERWETSPDTQYF
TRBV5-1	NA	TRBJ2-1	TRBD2	TGCGCCAGCATAGGGACTAGCGGGAGTGTAACCTACAATGAGCAGTTCTTC	CASIGTSGSVTYNEQFF
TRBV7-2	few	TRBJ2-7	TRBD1	TGTGCCAGCAGCGGTGGACAGGAAGAGTTCGGGGCCTACGAGCAGTACTTC	CASSGGQEEFGAYEQYF
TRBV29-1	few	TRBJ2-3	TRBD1	TGCAGCGTTAGGGACAGGGGAAGGACAGATACGCAGTATTTT	CSVRDRGRTDTQYF
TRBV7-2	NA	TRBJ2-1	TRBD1	TGTGCCAGCAGCTTAGCTGGCAGGGGGCCCTACAATGAGCAGTTCTTC	CASSLAGRGPYNEQFF
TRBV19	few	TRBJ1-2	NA	TGTGCCAGTAGTGCGCCAGGGAGGTCCTATGGCTACACCTTC	CASSAPGRSYGYTF
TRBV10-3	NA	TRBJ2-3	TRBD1	TGTGCCATCAGTGAGTCAAGGACAGGATCAGATACGCAGTATTTT	CAISESRTGSDTQYF
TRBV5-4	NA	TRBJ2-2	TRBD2	TGTGCCAGCAGCTTAAGCGGGAGGAACACCGGGGAGCTGTTTTTT	CASSLSGRNTGELFF
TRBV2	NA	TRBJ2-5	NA	TGTGCCAGCATTTTAGTCGAGACCCAGTACTTC	CASILVETQYF
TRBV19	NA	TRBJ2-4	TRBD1	TGTGCCAGTAGTATAAGGTGGGACAGGGTGACTTTC	CASSIRWDRVTF
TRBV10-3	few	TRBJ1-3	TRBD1	TGTGCCATCAGTGCAGACAGGGGATACTCTGGAAACACCATATATTTT	CAISADRGYSGNTIYF
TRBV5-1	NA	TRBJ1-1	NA	TGCGCCAGCAGAGACGGGATTGGAGCTTTCTTT	CASRDGIGAFF
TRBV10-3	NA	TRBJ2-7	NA	TGTGCCATCAGTGCAGCTCCCAGCGGGTTATCCTACGAGCAGTACTTC	CAISAAPSGLSYEQYF
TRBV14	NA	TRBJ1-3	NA	TGTGCCAGCAGCCAAACTAACAGGGCTGGAAACACCATATATTTT	CASSQTNRAGNTIYF
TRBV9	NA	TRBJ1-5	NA	TGTGCCAGCAGCCGCGGGCGGGGGAATCAGCCCCAGCATTTT	CASSRGRGNQPQHF
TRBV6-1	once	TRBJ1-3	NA	TGTGCCAGCAGTGAAGTTGCGGGGCCGGGAAACACCATATATTTT	CASSEVAGPGNTIYF
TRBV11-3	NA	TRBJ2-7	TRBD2	TGTGCCAGCAGCTTCGGCGGGAGTCCCTCCTACGAGCAGTACTTC	CASSFGGSPSYEQYF
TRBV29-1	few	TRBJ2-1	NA	TGCAGCGGCGCCACAGGTTTTGGTGAGCAGTTCTTC	CSGATGFGEQFF
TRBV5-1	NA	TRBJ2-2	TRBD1	TGCGCCAGCTCCGGGACAGCGAACACCGGGGAGCTGTTTTTT	CASSGTANTGELFF
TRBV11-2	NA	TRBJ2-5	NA	TGTGCCAGCAGCTTGAGTACCAGGGGAATCTCAGAGACCCAGTACTTC	CASSLSTRGISETQYF
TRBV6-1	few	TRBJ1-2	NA	TGTGCCAGCAGAGAAACAGGGTGGGAGGGCTACACCTTC	CASRETGWEGYTF